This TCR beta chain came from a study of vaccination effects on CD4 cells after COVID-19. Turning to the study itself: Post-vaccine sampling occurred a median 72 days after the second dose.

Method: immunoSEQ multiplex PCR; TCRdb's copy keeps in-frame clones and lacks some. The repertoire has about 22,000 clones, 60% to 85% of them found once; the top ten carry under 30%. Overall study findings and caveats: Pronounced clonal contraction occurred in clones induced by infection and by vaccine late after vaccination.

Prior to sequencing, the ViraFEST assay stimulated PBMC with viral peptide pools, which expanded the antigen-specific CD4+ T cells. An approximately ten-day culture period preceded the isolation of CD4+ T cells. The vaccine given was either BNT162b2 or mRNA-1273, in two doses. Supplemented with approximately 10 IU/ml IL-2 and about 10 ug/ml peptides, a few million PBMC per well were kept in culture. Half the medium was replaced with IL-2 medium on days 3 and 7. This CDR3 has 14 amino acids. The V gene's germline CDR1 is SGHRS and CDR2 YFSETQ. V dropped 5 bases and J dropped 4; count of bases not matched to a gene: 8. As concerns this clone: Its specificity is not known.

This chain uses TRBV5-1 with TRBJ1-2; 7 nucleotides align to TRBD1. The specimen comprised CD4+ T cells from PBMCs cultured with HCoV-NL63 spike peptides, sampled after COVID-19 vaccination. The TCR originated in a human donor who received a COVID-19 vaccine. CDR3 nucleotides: TGCGCCAGCAGGGCCAGACAGGGTACCTATGGCTACACCTTC. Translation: CASRARQGTYGYTF.